This T cell receptor (beta chain) stems from a study of blood T cell repertoires in COVID-19. Original processing notes: Researchers report that nucleated cell counts were estimated from reference gene primer amplification. The assay was immunoSEQ multiplex PCR, and TCRdb's table has in-frame clones only and misses some. V, J and clone size derive from that table, while D and trimming were established from the DNA sequence. Of some 240,000 clones listed, around 90% are singletons. The sequence derives from a woman aged 40 to 50 who had been exposed to COVID-19. The sample was PBMCs or T cells enriched from blood (not recorded which).

The CDR3 here is CASNRQGPNYGYTF. In DNA form, the CDR3 reads TGTGCCAGCAACCGACAGGGCCCTAACTATGGCTACACCTTC. The gene calls are TRBV5-4 and TRBJ1-2; 7 nucleotides agree with TRBD1. V dropped 6 bases and J dropped 0; count of bases not matched to a gene: 5. Germline V gene data show CDR1 as SGHNT and CDR2 as YYREEE (reference sequence). The CDR3 totals 14 residues.